The T cell receptor beta chain under discussion was sequenced for a study of T cells in localized non-small cell lung cancer. This CDR3 region has 13 residues. Per germline, CDR1 MNHEY and CDR2 SVGAGI. With 6 bases removed from V and 6 bases from J, the gap between germline ends came to 13 bases. The method was immunoSEQ multiplex PCR; TCRdb's version includes in-frame clones alone and lacks a portion of them. Of 29,000 or so clones in the sample, about 88% were seen once. The count of this clone is one. Its antigen is undetermined. Overall study results and limits: Uninvolved adjacent lung showed peak T cell clonality, exceeding tumor. It remains possible that heterogeneity exists, since only one tumor region was sequenced. A higher density of T cells in blood coincided with extended overall survival. Adjacent lung held a median roughly 56 of the top 100 tumor clones.

This chain connects TRBV6-5 to TRBJ2-3, with a possible D match to TRBD1 (6 bases). The sequenced sample was peripheral blood, obtained before any cancer treatment. This clonotype was obtained from a female donor of 60 years or more with stage III squamous cell lung carcinoma. The CDR3, as DNA: TGTGCCAGCAGCCCCGACAGGTCGGATACGCAGTATTTT. This gives the protein CASSPDRSDTQYF.